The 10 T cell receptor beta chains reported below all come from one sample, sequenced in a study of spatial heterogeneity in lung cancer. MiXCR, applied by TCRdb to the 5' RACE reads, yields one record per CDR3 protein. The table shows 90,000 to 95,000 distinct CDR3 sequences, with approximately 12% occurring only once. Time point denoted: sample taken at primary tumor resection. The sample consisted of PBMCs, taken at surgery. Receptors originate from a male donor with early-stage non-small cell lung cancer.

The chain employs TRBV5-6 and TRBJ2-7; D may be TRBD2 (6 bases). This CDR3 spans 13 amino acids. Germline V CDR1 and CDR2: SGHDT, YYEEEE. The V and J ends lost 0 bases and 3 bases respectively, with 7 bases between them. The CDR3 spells CASSLGLGYEQYF. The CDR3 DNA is TGTGCCAGCAGCTTGGGACTAGGCTACGAGCAGTACTTC.

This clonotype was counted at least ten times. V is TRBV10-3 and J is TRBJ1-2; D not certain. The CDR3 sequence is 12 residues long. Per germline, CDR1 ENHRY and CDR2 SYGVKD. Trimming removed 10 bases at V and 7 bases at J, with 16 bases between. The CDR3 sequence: CATGPLEGGYTF. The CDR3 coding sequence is TGTGCCACCGGGCCGTTGGAGGGTGGCTACACCTTC.

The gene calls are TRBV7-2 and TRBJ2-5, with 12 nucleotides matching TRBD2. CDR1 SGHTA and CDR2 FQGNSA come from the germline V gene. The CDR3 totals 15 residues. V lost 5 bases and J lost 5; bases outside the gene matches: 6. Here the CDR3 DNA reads TGTGCCAGCAGCCCGGGGACTAGCGGGCGGGAGACCCAGTACTTC. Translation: CASSPGTSGRETQYF.

CDR3 region: CASRSGQDSSNTEAFF. CDR3 DNA sequence: TGTGCCAGCAGGTCGGGACAGGACTCCTCGAACACTGAAGCTTTCTTT. The V gene is TRBV11-2, the J gene TRBJ1-1; 8 bases fit TRBD1. The CDR3 runs to 16 residues. Germline values: CDR1 SGHAT, CDR2 FQNNGV. The trim removed 6 bases at V and 1 base at J, leaving 10 bases unmatched.

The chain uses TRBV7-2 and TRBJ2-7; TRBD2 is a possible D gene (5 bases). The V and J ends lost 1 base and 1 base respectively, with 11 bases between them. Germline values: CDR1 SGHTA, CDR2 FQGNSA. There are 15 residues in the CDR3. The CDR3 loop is CASSLEAGWSYEQYF. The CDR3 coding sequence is TGTGCCAGCAGCTTAGAGGCGGGTTGGTCCTACGAGCAGTACTTC.

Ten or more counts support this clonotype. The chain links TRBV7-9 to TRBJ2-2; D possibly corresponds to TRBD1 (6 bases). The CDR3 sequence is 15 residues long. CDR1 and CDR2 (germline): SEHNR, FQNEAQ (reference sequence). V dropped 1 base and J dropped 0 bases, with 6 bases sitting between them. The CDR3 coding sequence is TGTGCCAGCAGCTTAGGACAGGCGAACACCGGGGAGCTGTTTTTT. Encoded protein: CASSLGQANTGELFF.

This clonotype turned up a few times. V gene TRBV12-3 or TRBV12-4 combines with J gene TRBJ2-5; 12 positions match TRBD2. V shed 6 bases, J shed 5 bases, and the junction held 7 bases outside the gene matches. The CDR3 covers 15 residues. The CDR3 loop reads CASSNGLAGMETQYF. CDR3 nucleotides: TGTGCCAGCAGCAATGGACTAGCGGGGATGGAGACCCAGTACTTC.

The CDR3 DNA sequence: TGCAGCGCTTCGACAGGGAGGAGCAATCAGCCCCAGCATTTT. This translates into CSASTGRSNQPQHF. The V and J genes are TRBV29-1 and TRBJ1-5; 7 bases line up with TRBD1. The length of the CDR3 is 14 residues. V was clipped by 7 bases and J by 1 base; unmatched bases: 7. The germline V gene encodes CDR1 SQVTM and CDR2 ANQGSEA.

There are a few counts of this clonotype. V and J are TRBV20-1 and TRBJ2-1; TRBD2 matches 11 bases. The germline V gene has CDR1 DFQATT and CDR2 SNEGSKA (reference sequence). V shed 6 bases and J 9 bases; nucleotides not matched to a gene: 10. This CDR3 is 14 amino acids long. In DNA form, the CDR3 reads TGCAGTGCCCCCGTCTCTAGCGGGGGGTTTGAGCAGTTCTTC. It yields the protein CSAPVSSGGFEQFF.

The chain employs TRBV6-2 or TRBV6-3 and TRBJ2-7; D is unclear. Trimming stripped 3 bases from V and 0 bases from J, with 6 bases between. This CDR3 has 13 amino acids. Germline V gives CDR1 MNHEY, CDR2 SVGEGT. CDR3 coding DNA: TGTGCCAGCAGTTATGGCTTCTCCTACGAGCAGTACTTC. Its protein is CASSYGFSYEQYF.